Shown below are 28 T cell receptor beta chains from a single sample sequenced in a study of cytomegalovirus exposure and HLA in healthy donors. PCR amplification relied on 60 Vbeta primers (plus 13 Jbeta primers). Assay: immunoSEQ multiplex PCR; the TCRdb copy retains only in-frame clones and omits some. The sample gives around 150,000 clones, 60% to 80% of which show up once; just under 1% is in the top ten. The specimen was PBMCs. The receptors come from a woman in her 50s in good health and CMV-seropositive.

This clone was counted between two and nine times. The chain joins TRBV2 to TRBJ1-5; 9 bases are a match to TRBD1. CDR3 length equals 14 residues. The J segment lost 5 bases and the V segment lost 8 bases, leaving 7 bases of the junction unmatched. Germline CDR1 and CDR2: SNHLY and FYNNEI. The CDR3 is CASGQQGADQPQHF. CDR3 nucleotides: TGTGCCAGCGGACAACAGGGGGCCGATCAGCCCCAGCATTTT.

This clone was picked up a small number of times. The chain uses TRBV4-1 and TRBJ2-7; 9 bases align to TRBD2. This CDR3 spans 18 amino acids. V was clipped by 0 bases and J by 3 bases; unmatched bases: 12. Germline V lookup: CDR1 MGHRA, CDR2 YSYEKL. CDR3 sequence: CASSQDPALAGFHYEQYF. As DNA, the CDR3 is TGCGCCAGCAGCCAAGACCCCGCGCTAGCGGGGTTCCACTACGAGCAGTACTTC.

This sequence joins TRBV7-8 and TRBJ2-6, with 8 bases that match TRBD1. Trimming cost V 1 base and J 2 bases; bases outside gene matches: 4. The CDR3 is made up of 17 amino acids. Germline CDR1 and CDR2: SGHVS and FQNEAQ. As DNA, the CDR3 is TGTGCCAGCAGCTTAGACTCGGACAGGGCTGGGGCCAACGTCCTGACTTTC. This translates into CASSLDSDRAGANVLTF.

V and J are TRBV4-1 and TRBJ1-2, with D possibly matching TRBD1 (6 bases). The CDR3 is 13 residues long. V lost 0 bases and J lost 8, with 10 bases in between. The germline V gene has CDR1 MGHRA and CDR2 YSYEKL. In DNA form, the CDR3 reads TGCGCCAGCAGCCAAGATTGGACAGCAGGCTACACCTTC. Its protein product is CASSQDWTAGYTF.

The chain has TRBV29-1 and TRBJ1-3; D call uncertain. Germline lookup yields CDR1 SQVTM and CDR2 ANQGSEA. This CDR3 is built from 18 residues. Trimming left V 7 bases short and J 4 bases short, with 29 bases between. The CDR3 region is CSGNQLYSSRYTGNTIYF. The CDR3 DNA follows: TGCAGCGGGAATCAATTGTATAGTAGCCGATACACGGGAAACACCATATATTTT.

The chain links TRBV11-2 to TRBJ1-1; the D is unclear. This CDR3 is 15 amino acids long. Between the trimmed V and J ends, which lost 0 bases and 0 bases, there was a span of 8 bases. Germline V CDR1 and CDR2: SGHAT, FQNNGV. CDR3 DNA: TGTGCCAGCAGCTTAGAGGCGGGCCTGAACACTGAAGCTTTCTTT. This codes for CASSLEAGLNTEAFF.

The chain recombines TRBV29-1 with TRBJ1-1; 10 bases match TRBD1. With V trimmed by 6 bases and J by 6 bases, 10 bases remained unmatched. The CDR3 runs 14 residues. Germline CDR1 SQVTM, CDR2 ANQGSEA. The CDR3 coding sequence is TGCAGCGTAAGACAGGGGGCGATTTCGGCTGAAGCTTTCTTT. This gives the protein CSVRQGAISAEAFF. Drawing the rest from reference TRBV29-1 and TRBJ1-1, the complete variable domain is SAVISQKPSRDICQRGTSLTIQCQVDSQVTMMFWYRQQPGQSLTLIATANQGSEATYESGFVIDKFPISRPNLTFSTLTVSNMSPEDSSIYLCSVRQGAISAEAFFGQGTRLTVV.

V usage is TRBV2 and J usage is TRBJ2-1; TRBD1 is a possible D gene (7 bases). V lost 6 bases and J lost 5, with 17 bases in between. Germline-derived CDR1 and CDR2 are SNHLY and FYNNEI. The CDR3 consists of 15 residues. DNA for the CDR3: TGTGCCAGCAGCAAGGAGGGGGCTTCGGACAATGAGCAGTTCTTC. This translates into CASSKEGASDNEQFF.

V is TRBV28 and J is TRBJ1-1; 9 nucleotides match TRBD1. The CDR3 consists of 17 residues. The germline V gene encodes CDR1 MDHEN and CDR2 SYDVKM. V gave up 7 bases and J gave up 4 bases; unmatched junction bases: 16. The CDR3 nucleotides read TGTGCCAGCAAGGGAATCCCGGGACAGGGACAGGGCACTGAAGCTTTCTTT. The encoded protein is CASKGIPGQGQGTEAFF.

The chain combines TRBV29-1 with TRBJ1-1; D not certain. The V end was cut by 6 bases, the J end by 8 bases, with 10 bases between. Looked up from germline, CDR1 is SQVTM and CDR2 is ANQGSEA. The CDR3 sequence is 10 residues long. The CDR3 region is CSVESWEAFF. The CDR3 coding sequence is TGCAGCGTGGAGTCTTGGGAAGCTTTCTTT.

The rearrangement uses TRBV7-8 and TRBJ1-1; D not resolved. Germline values: CDR1 SGHVS, CDR2 FQNEAQ. This CDR3 spans 15 amino acids. The V end lost 1 base, the J end lost 1 base, and 10 bases lay between the germline ends. CDR3 residues: CASSLGWGGNTEAFF. CDR3 sequence (DNA): TGTGCCAGCAGCTTAGGATGGGGAGGGAACACTGAAGCTTTCTTT. Complete variable domain (other parts from reference TRBV7-8 and TRBJ1-1): GAGVSQSPRYKVAKRGQDVALRCDPISGHVSLFWYQQALGQGPEFLTYFQNEAQLDKSGLPSDRFFAERPEGSVSTLKIQRTQQEDSAVYLCASSLGWGGNTEAFFGQGTRLTVV.

The J gene is TRBJ2-2, the V gene TRBV2; possible D gene TRBD2, 5 bases. There are 15 residues in the CDR3. V was pared by 3 bases and J by 1 base, with 9 bases between. Germline values: CDR1 SNHLY, CDR2 FYNNEI. CDR3 in DNA: TGTGCCAGCAGTGAGGCAGCGGTGAACACCGGGGAGCTGTTTTTT. Protein sequence: CASSEAAVNTGELFF.

CDR3 sequence (DNA): TGTGCCAGCAGCCCCTGGGGCTCGAACACTGAAGCTTTCTTT. The encoded protein is CASSPWGSNTEAFF. The rearrangement joins TRBV9 to TRBJ1-1, with D tentatively TRBD1 (5 bases). This CDR3 region has 14 residues. Germline V lookup: CDR1 SGDLS, CDR2 YYNGEE. Trimming shortened V by 4 bases and J by 1 base, and 11 bases separated the two germline ends.

The chain joins TRBV5-6 to TRBJ1-3; no clear D. CDR1 and CDR2 (germline): SGHDT, YYEEEE. The CDR3 sequence is 14 residues long. The V end lost 4 bases, the J end lost 0 bases, and 8 bases lay between the germline ends. The CDR3 here is CASSRRGSGNTIYF. The DNA for the CDR3 is TGTGCCAGCAGCAGACGGGGCTCTGGAAACACCATATATTTT.

This clone appeared once. The genes are TRBV4-1 and TRBJ1-2, with 7 bases that match TRBD1. The junction had 4 bases not matched to a gene; V was cut back by 4 bases and J by 5 bases. The CDR3 length is 13 residues. CDR1 MGHRA and CDR2 YSYEKL come from the germline V gene. The CDR3 DNA is TGCGCCAGCAGCCCCGGACAGGAGTATGGCTACACCTTC. Translated, it gives CASSPGQEYGYTF.

This clone was observed a single time. V is TRBV10-1 and J is TRBJ2-1; D uncertain. V gave up 4 bases and J gave up 8 bases, with 12 bases separating them. Germline V gene sequence: CDR1 WNHNN, CDR2 SYGVQD (reference sequence). The CDR3 sequence is 13 residues long. The DNA for the CDR3 is TGCGCCAGCAGTGGGGCAGAGATGGATGAGCAGTTCTTC. Translated, it gives CASSGAEMDEQFF.

The CDR3, as DNA: TGTGCCAGCAGCTTAGAACAGTCTGAGAATGAGCAGTTCTTC. This encodes CASSLEQSENEQFF. This chain uses TRBV7-9 with TRBJ2-1; D uncertain. The CDR3 spans 14 residues. Germline V gene data show CDR1 as SEHNR and CDR2 as FQNEAQ (reference sequence). Between the trimmed V and J ends, which lost 1 base and 7 bases, there was a span of 11 bases.

In nucleotides, the CDR3 is TGTGCCAGCAGTGAAGGCAGGGGACGAGGAGATACGCAGTATTTT. Translation gives CASSEGRGRGDTQYF. This chain uses TRBV6-4 with TRBJ2-3; TRBD1 might be the D (6 bases). Trimming left V 3 bases short and J 5 bases short, with 15 bases between. There are 15 residues in the CDR3. Germline V lookup: CDR1 MRHNA, CDR2 SNTAGT.

This chain links TRBV28 with TRBJ1-3; TRBD1 matches 10 bases. Per germline, CDR1 MDHEN and CDR2 SYDVKM. This CDR3 has 15 residues. V gave up 4 bases and J gave up 7 bases; unmatched junction bases: 7. The CDR3 DNA reads as TGTGCCAGCAGTTCGCCGGGACAGGGGCACAACACCATATATTTT. It translates to CASSSPGQGHNTIYF.

This rearrangement joins TRBV5-1 to TRBJ2-5; 7 bases are shared with TRBD1. V shed 0 bases, J shed 0 bases, and the junction held 2 bases outside the gene matches. The germline V gene encodes CDR1 SGHRS and CDR2 YFSETQ. The CDR3 loop spans 15 amino acids. CDR3 DNA sequence: TGCGCCAGCAGCTTGGGGACAGGAAACCAAGAGACCCAGTACTTC. Translation gives CASSLGTGNQETQYF.

The chain employs TRBV29-1 and TRBJ1-1; D gene ambiguous. Germline lookup yields CDR1 SQVTM and CDR2 ANQGSEA. V was shortened by 7 bases and J by 1 base, with 13 bases between the two germline ends. The CDR3 covers 13 residues. The CDR3 here is CSALREPNTEAFF. The CDR3 DNA reads TGCAGCGCCCTTCGGGAACCGAACACTGAAGCTTTCTTT.

The chain carries TRBV7-9 and TRBJ1-2; D remains unclear. The CDR3 spans 14 residues. Trimming removed 3 bases at V and 2 bases at J, with 10 bases between. Germline lookup yields CDR1 SEHNR and CDR2 FQNEAQ (reference sequence). Here the CDR3 reads CASSFPGRNYGYTF. The CDR3 DNA reads TGTGCCAGCAGCTTCCCGGGGAGGAACTATGGCTACACCTTC.

CDR3 sequence (DNA): TGTGCCAGCTCACGAGTACTAGCGGGTACAGTGTTGTCCTACAATGAGCAGTTCTTC. Its protein is CASSRVLAGTVLSYNEQFF. The rearrangement uses TRBV18 and TRBJ2-1; 9 bases align to TRBD2. Germline loops: CDR1 KGHSH, CDR2 LQKENI. This CDR3 region has 19 residues. The J segment lost 1 base and the V segment lost 4 bases, leaving 14 bases of the junction unmatched.

The sample holds a few counts of this clone. J is TRBJ2-7 and V is TRBV4-1; 7 bases fit TRBD1. Germline values: CDR1 MGHRA, CDR2 YSYEKL. This CDR3 is 15 amino acids long. Trimming at V came to 3 bases and at J to 0 bases, leaving 5 bases not matched to a gene. The CDR3 region is CASSQRQGLSYEQYF. The CDR3 DNA reads as TGCGCCAGCAGCCAGCGACAGGGCCTCTCCTACGAGCAGTACTTC.

Written as DNA, the CDR3 is TGTGCCAGCAGCTTAGTCGGCGGTAATGAAAAACTGTTTTTT. The encoded protein is CASSLVGGNEKLFF. The chain is built from TRBV7-9 and TRBJ1-4; D gene ambiguous. CDR1 SEHNR and CDR2 FQNEAQ come from the germline V gene (reference sequence). V was pared by 1 base and J by 4 bases, with 7 bases between. The CDR3 length is 14 residues.

The chain joins TRBV4-3 to TRBJ1-4; D remains ambiguous. Trimming stripped 3 bases from V and 3 bases from J, with 17 bases between. Germline lookup yields CDR1 LGHNA and CDR2 YSLEER. This CDR3 is built from 17 residues. Here the CDR3 DNA reads TGCGCCAGCAGCCAGGGCACCACGGTTCAGGCTAATGAAAAACTGTTTTTT. As protein: CASSQGTTVQANEKLFF.

The chain is built from TRBV5-4 and TRBJ2-5, with D maybe TRBD2 (6 bases). The CDR3 totals 17 residues. The V and J ends lost 3 bases and 5 bases respectively, with 23 bases between them. CDR1 and CDR2 (germline): SGHNT, YYREEE (reference sequence). The CDR3 DNA is TGTGCCAGCAGCTCCGGAAGCTCGGGGGTAACGGCGGAGACCCAGTACTTC. Translation: CASSSGSSGVTAETQYF.

V is TRBV18 and J is TRBJ2-5, with TRBD1 as a possible D gene (6 bases). Germline V gives CDR1 KGHSH, CDR2 LQKENI. Deletions cut 5 bases from V and 4 bases from J, with 11 bases between. This CDR3 is built from 13 residues. CDR3 residues: CASSSTGLETQYF. As DNA, the CDR3 is TGTGCCAGCTCATCTACAGGGTTAGAGACCCAGTACTTC.